This T cell receptor (beta chain) is from a study of a mutant IDH1 vaccine in newly diagnosed glioma. Using immunoSEQ multiplex PCR, the repertoire was profiled, and TCRdb retains in-frame clones only, with some absent. The sample comprises around 60,000 clones, about nine tenths of which are singletons, and 2.6% rests with the top ten. Per the germline V gene, CDR1 is SGHDT and CDR2 is YYEEEE. Trimming left V 0 bases short and J 6 bases short, with 10 bases between. The CDR3 spans 14 residues. Time point specified: baseline, week 1 (first vaccination visit). Treatment in this sample: pre-vaccination baseline after standard-of-care therapy.

This sample comprised PBMCs, obtained from a glioma patient treated with radiotherapy, temozolomide or both. The rearrangement links TRBV5-6 to TRBJ1-3; D is ambiguous. This receptor was obtained from a man aged 50-59 years with glioma. CDR3 loop: CASSLDSAENTIYF. In nucleotides, the CDR3 is TGTGCCAGCAGCTTGGACAGTGCCGAAAACACCATATATTTT.